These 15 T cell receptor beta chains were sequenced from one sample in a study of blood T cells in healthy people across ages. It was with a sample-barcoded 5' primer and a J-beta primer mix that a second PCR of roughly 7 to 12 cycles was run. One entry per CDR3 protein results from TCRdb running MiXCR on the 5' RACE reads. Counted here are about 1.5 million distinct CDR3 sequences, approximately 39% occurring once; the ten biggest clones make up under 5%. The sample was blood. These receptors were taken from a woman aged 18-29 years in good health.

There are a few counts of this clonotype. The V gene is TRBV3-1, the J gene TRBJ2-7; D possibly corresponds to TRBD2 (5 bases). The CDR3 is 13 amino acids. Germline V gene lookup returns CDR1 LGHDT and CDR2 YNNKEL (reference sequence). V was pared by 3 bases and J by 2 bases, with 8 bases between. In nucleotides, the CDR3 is TGTGCCAGCAGCCATGACGGGACCTACGAGCAGTACTTC. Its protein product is CASSHDGTYEQYF.

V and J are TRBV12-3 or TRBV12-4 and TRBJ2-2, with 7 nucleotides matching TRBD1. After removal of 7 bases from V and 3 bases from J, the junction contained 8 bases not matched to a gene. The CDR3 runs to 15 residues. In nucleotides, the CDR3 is TGTGCCAGCACCCCACAGGGGATAGACACCGGGGAGCTGTTTTTT. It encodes CASTPQGIDTGELFF.

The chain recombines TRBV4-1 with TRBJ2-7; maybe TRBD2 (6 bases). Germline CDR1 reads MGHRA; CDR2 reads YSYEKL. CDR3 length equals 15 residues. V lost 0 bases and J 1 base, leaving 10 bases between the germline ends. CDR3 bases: TGCGCCAGCAGCCAAGAATCTCGGGGGTCCTACGAGCAGTACTTC. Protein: CASSQESRGSYEQYF.

CDR3 coding DNA: TGTGCCAGCAGCTTAGCGGGTTGGGACAGGGGATATGGCTACACCTTC. Translating it yields CASSLAGWDRGYGYTF. The genes are TRBV7-9 and TRBJ1-2; TRBD1 matches at 10 bases. This CDR3 has 16 amino acids. Germline trimming cut 0 bases from V and 5 bases from J; bases unmatched to any gene: 6. CDR1 and CDR2 from the germline V gene are SEHNR and FQNEAQ (reference sequence).

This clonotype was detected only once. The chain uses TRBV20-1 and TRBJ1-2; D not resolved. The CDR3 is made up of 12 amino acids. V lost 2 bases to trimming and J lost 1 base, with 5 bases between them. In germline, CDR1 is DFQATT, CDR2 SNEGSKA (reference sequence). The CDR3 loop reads CSARLFNYGYTF. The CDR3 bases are TGCAGTGCTAGACTTTTTAACTATGGCTACACCTTC.

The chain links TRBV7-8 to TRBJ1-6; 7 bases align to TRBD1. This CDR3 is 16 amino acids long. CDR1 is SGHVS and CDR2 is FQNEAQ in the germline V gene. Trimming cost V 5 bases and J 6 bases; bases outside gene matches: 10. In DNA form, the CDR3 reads TGTGCCAGCAGCCTAACCTCGACAGGGAGTAATTCACCCCTCCACTTT. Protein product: CASSLTSTGSNSPLHF.

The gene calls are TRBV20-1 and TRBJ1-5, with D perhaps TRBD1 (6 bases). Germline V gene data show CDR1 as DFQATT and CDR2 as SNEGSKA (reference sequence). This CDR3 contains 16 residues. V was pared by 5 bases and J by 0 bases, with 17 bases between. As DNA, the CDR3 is TGCAGTGCTGCCGTCCAGGGGAAATATAGCAATCAGCCCCAGCATTTT. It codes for CSAAVQGKYSNQPQHF.

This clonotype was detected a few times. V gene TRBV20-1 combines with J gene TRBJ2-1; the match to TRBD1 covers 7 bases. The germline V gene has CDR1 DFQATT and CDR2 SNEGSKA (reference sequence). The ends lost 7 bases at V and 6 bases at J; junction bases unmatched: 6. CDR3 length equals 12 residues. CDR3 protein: CSVPGQINEQFF. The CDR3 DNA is TGCAGTGTTCCGGGACAGATCAATGAGCAGTTCTTC.

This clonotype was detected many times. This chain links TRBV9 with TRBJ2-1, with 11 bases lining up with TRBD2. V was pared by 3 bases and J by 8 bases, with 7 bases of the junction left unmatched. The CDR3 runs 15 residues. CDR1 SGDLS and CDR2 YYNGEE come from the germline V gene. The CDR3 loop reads CASSAMTSGNHEQFF. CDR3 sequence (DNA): TGTGCCAGCAGCGCTATGACTAGCGGGAACCATGAGCAGTTCTTC.

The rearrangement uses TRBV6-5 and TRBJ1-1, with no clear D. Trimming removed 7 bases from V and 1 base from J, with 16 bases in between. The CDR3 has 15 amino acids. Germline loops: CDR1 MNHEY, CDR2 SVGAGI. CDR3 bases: TGTGCCAGCACCCGATTCGGGCTGGGGAACACTGAAGCTTTCTTT. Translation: CASTRFGLGNTEAFF.

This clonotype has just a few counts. The CDR3 bases are TGCAGTGCAAAGGCCCACAGGGAGATTCTTGAAGCTTTCTTT. Translation gives CSAKAHREILEAFF. This sequence joins TRBV20-1 and TRBJ1-1; a weak D match, TRBD1 (6 bases). Germline values: CDR1 DFQATT, CDR2 SNEGSKA (reference sequence). Trimming left V 6 bases short and J 7 bases short, with 21 bases between. There are 14 residues in the CDR3.

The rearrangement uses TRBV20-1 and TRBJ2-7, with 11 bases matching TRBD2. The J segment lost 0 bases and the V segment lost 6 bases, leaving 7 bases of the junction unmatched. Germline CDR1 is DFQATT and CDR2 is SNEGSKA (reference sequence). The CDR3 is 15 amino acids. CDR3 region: CSAIPGLAASYEQYF. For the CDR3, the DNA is TGCAGTGCAATACCGGGACTAGCGGCCTCCTACGAGCAGTACTTC.

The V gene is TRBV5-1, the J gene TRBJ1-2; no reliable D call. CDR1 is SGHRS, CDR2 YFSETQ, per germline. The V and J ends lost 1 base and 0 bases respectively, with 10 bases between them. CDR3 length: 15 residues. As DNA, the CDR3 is TGCGCCAGCAGCTTGTTAGTCGGCGCTAACTATGGCTACACCTTC. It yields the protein CASSLLVGANYGYTF.

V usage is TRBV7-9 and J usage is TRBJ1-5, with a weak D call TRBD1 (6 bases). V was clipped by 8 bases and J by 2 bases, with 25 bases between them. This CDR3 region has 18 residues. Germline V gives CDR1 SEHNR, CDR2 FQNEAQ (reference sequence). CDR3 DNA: TGTGCCAGCCTTCCACAGAGGACGGGGGGCGTCGGCAATCAGCCCCAGCATTTT. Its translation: CASLPQRTGGVGNQPQHF.

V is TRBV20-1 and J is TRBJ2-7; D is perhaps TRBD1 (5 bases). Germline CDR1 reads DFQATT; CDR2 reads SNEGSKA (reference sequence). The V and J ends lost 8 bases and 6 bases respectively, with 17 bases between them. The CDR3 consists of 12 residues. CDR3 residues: CSTSTGPGEQYF. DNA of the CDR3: TGCAGTACGAGCACAGGCCCAGGCGAGCAGTACTTC.